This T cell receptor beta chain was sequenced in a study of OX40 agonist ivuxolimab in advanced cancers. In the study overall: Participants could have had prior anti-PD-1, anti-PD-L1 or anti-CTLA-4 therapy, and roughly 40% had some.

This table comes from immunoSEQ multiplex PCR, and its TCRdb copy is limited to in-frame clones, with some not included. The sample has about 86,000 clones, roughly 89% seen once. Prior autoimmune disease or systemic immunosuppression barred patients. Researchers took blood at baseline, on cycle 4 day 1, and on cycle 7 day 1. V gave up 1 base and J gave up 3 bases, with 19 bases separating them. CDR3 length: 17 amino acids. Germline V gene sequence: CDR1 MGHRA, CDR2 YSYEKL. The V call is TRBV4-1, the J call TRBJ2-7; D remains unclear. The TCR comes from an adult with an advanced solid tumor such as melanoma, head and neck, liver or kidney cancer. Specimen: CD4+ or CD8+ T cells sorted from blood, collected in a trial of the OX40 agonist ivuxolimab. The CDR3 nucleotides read TGCGCCAGCAGCCAAGTCCACGCTACTGGTCTAAACTACGAGCAGTACTTC. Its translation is CASSQVHATGLNYEQYF.